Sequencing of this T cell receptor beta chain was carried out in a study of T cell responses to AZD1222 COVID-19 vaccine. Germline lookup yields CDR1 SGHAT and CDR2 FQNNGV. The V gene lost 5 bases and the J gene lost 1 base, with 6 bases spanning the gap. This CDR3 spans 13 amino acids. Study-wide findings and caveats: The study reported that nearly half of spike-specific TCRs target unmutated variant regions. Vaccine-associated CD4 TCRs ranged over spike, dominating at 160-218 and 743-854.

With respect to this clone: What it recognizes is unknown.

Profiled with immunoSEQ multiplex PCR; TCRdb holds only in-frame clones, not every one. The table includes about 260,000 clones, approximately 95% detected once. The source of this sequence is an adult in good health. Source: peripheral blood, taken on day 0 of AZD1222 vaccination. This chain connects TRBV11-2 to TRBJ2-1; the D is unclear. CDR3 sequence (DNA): TGTGCCAGCAGCCCATGGTCCTACAATGAGCAGTTCTTC. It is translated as CASSPWSYNEQFF.